This T cell receptor beta chain was sequenced in a study of blood T cell repertoires in COVID-19. Study context: There were acute and convalescent COVID-19 samples, and they came from the United States, Italy and Spain. T cells, B-cell-depleted T cells, or PBMCs provided the cDNA or gDNA that served as material.

The Seattle site enrolled patients during active infection and followed them longitudinally. V was trimmed by 6 bases and J by 4 bases, leaving 15 bases between them. This CDR3 region has 14 residues. The germline V gene encodes CDR1 SGHAT and CDR2 FQNNGV. How the authors handled the data: Amplified reference gene primers provided the basis for estimating nucleated cell counts. Data came from immunoSEQ multiplex PCR; TCRdb stores just in-frame clones and leaves some out. V and J calls and clone size are copied from that table; D and trimming were computed from the DNA. The data show about 92,000 clones, around 90% seen once.

The sequencing input was peripheral blood. V is TRBV11-2 and J is TRBJ2-5; perhaps TRBD2 as D (5 bases). The TCR comes from a woman aged 55-70 years with COVID-19, enrolled during active disease. CDR3 bases: TGTGCCAGCAGTTATATGGCGGGCGGAGAGACCCAGTACTTC. Residues: CASSYMAGGETQYF.